This T cell receptor beta chain was identified during a study of T cells after yellow fever vaccination. Background on the study: In the case of low-cell-number fractions, SMART-Seq v4 Ultra Low Input was used for preparation.

Concerning this clonotype itself: The antigen is unknown.

Study results and caveats: The CD4 compartment and the CD8 compartment contained a small share of clonotypes in common. Any FACS-sorted repertoire could hold abundant clonotypes that contaminate it from the bulk population.

Germline V gene sequence: CDR1 KGHSH, CDR2 LQKENI. The CDR3 spans 14 residues. The V and J ends lost 8 bases and 5 bases, in that order; junction bases with no gene match: 11. Generation of TCR cDNA used 5'RACE template switching (which added a universal primer site and UMIs). Each CDR3 protein is one row after TCRdb ran MiXCR on the 5' RACE reads. The sample contains about 300,000 distinct CDR3 sequences, approximately 3.9% of which appear only once. The TCR sequence derives from a man between 18 and 35 years old who received the YFV17D yellow fever vaccine. The sample was PBMCs, taken 5 days after the yellow fever booster vaccination. The chain links TRBV18 to TRBJ1-1; TRBD1 aligns across 7 bases. In DNA form, the CDR3 reads TGTGCCAGCAACGTCCTGACAGGGATGACTGAAGCTTTCTTT. Protein sequence: CASNVLTGMTEAFF.